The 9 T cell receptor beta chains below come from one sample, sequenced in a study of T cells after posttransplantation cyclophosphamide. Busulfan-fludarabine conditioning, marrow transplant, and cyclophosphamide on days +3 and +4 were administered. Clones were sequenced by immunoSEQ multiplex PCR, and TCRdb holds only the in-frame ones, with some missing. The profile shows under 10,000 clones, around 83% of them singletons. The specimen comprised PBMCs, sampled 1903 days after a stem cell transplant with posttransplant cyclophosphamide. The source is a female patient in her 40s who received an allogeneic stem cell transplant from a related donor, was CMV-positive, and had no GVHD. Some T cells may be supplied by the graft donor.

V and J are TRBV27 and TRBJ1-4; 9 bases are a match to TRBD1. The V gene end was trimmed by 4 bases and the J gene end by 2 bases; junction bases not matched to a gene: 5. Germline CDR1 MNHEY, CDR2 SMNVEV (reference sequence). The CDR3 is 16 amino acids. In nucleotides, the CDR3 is TGTGCCAGCAGTTCCTTAGGACAGGGGACTAATGAAAAACTGTTTTTT. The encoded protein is CASSSLGQGTNEKLFF.

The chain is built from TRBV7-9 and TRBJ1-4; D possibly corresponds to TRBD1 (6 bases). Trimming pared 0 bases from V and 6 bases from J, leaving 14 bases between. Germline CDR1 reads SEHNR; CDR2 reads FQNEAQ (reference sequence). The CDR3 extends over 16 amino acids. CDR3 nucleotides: TGTGCCAGCAGCTTAGCTACAGGGACGATACATGAAAAACTGTTTTTT. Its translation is CASSLATGTIHEKLFF. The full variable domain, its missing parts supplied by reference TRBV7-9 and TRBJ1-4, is DTGVSQNPRHKITKRGQNVTFRCDPISEHNRLYWYRQTLGQGPEFLTYFQNEAQLEKSRLLSDRFSAERPKGSFSTLEIQRTEQGDSAMYLCASSLATGTIHEKLFFGSGTQLSVL.

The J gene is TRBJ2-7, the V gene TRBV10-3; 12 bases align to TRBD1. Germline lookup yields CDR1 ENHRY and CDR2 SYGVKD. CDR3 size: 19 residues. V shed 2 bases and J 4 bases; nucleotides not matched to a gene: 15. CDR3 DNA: TGTGCCATCAGTGAGCCAACCGGAATTACGGGACAGGGGGCTTACGAGCAGTACTTC. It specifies CAISEPTGITGQGAYEQYF.

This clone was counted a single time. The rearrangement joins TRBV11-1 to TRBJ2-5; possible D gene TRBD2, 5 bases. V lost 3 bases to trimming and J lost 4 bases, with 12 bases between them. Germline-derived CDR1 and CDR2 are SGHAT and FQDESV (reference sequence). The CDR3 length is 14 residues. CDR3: CASSFRPAGETQYF. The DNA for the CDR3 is TGTGCCAGCAGCTTCAGGCCGGCGGGAGAGACCCAGTACTTC.

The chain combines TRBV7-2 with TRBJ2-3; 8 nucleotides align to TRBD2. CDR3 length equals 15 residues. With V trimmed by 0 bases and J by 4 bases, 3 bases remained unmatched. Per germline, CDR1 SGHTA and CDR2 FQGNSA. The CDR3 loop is CASSLAPGGADTQYF. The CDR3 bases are TGTGCCAGCAGCTTAGCTCCGGGGGGGGCAGATACGCAGTATTTT. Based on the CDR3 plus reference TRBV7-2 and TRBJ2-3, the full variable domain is GAGVSQSPSNKVTEKGKDVELRCDPISGHTALYWYRQSLGQGLEFLIYFQGNSAPDKSGLPSDRFSAERTGGSVSTLTIQRTQQEDSAVYLCASSLAPGGADTQYFGPGTRLTVL.

This CDR3 reads CASSPGLEGETQYF. For the CDR3, the DNA is TGTGCCAGCAGCCCGGGACTAGAGGGGGAGACCCAGTACTTC. V and J are TRBV7-3 and TRBJ2-5; 8 positions match TRBD2. The CDR3 is made up of 14 amino acids. Germline V gives CDR1 SGHTA, CDR2 FQGTGA. J was trimmed by 5 bases and V by 5 bases; bases with no gene match: 7.

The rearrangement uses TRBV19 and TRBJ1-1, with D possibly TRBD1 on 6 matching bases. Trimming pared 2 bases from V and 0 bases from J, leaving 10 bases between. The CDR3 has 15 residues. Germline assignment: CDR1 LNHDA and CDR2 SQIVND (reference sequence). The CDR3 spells CASSINSGVNTEAFF. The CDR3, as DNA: TGTGCCAGTAGTATAAACTCAGGGGTGAACACTGAAGCTTTCTTT.

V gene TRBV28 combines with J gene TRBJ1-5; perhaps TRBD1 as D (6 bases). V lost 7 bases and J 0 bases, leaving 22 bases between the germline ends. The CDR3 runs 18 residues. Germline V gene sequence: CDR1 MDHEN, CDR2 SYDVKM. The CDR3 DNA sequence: TGTGCCAGCATGCTACCCGACAGGCGTTCCTATAGCAATCAGCCCCAGCATTTT. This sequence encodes CASMLPDRRSYSNQPQHF.

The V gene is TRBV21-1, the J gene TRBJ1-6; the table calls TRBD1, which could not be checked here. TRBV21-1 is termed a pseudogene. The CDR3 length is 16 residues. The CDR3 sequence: CASTPYAPGQYSPLHF. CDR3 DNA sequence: TGTGCCAGCACCCCTTATGCCCCGGGACAGTATTCACCCCTCCACTTT.